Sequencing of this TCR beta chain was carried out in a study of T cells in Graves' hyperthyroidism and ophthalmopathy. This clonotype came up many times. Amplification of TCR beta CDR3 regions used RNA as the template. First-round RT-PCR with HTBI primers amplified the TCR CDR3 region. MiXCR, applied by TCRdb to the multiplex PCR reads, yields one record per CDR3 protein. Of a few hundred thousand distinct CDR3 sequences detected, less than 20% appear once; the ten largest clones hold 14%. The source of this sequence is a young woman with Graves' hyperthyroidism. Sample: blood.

DNA for the CDR3: TGTGCCAGCAGCCTTGGTGGTAGCGGGAGTGGTACCCAGTACTTC. Protein product: CASSLGGSGSGTQYF. This chain uses TRBV12-3 or TRBV12-4 with TRBJ2-5; 9 positions agree with TRBD2. Unmatched junction bases numbered 13, after V lost 6 bases and J lost 8 bases. This CDR3 comprises 15 residues.